Sequencing of this TCR beta chain was carried out in a study of blood T cells in healthy people across ages. Points from the study as a whole: Bulk PBMC profiling left naive and antigen-experienced comparisons inconclusive.

Caucasian, healthy and from Russia, the donors were aged between roughly 6 and 100. It was 9.5 to 10 milliliters of peripheral blood that were drawn from each donor. Whenever a sample was processed, at least 6 million PBMCs were isolated. Then a second PCR, running about 6 to 12 cycles, was carried out with a sample-barcoded 5' primer and a J-beta primer mix. Each CDR3 protein gets one entry after TCRdb re-called the 5' RACE reads with MiXCR. The table records fewer than 900,000 distinct CDR3 sequences, approximately 50% of them present only once. V dropped 3 bases and J dropped 2 bases, with 11 bases sitting between them. Germline V gene data show CDR1 as DFQATT and CDR2 as SNEGSKA (reference sequence). The CDR3 contains 13 residues. As regards this clonotype: As yet, its antigen is unknown.

This TCR was recovered from a woman in her sixties in good health. The gene calls are TRBV20-1 and TRBJ2-7, with D tentatively TRBD2 (5 bases). Sequencing input: blood. The CDR3 spells CSARSSKTYEQYF. CDR3 DNA sequence: TGCAGTGCTAGGTCTAGCAAAACCTACGAGCAGTACTTC.